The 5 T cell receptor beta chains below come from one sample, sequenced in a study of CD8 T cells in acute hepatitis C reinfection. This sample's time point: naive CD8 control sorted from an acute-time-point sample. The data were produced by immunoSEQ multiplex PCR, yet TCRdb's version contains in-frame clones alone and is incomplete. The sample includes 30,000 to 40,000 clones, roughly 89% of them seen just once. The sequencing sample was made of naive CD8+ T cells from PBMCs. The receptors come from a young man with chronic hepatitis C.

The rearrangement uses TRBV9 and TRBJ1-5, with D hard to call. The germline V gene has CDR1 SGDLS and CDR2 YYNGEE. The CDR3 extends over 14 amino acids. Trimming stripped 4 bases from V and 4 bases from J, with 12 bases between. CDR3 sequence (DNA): TGTGCCAGCAGCCCACATAGTCAGAATCAGCCCCAGCATTTT. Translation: CASSPHSQNQPQHF.

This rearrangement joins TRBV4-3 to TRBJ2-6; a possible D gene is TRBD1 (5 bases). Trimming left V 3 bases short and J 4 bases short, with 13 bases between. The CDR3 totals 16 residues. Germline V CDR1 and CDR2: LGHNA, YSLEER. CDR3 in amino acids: CASSHVRGSGANVLTF. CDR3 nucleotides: TGCGCCAGCAGCCACGTTAGGGGTTCAGGGGCCAACGTCCTGACTTTC.

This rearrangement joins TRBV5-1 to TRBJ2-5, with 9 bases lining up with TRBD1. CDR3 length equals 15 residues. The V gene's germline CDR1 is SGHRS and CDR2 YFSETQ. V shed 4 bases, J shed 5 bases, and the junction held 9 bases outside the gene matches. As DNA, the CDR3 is TGCGCCAGCAGCACAGGGACAGGGTACGGGGAGACCCAGTACTTC. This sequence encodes CASSTGTGYGETQYF.

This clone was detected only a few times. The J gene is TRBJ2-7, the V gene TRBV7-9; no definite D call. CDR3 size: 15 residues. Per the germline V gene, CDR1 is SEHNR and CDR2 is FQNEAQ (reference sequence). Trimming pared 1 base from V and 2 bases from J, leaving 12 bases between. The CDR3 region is CASSLVESPTYEQYF. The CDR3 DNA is TGTGCCAGCAGCTTAGTGGAGAGTCCGACCTACGAGCAGTACTTC.

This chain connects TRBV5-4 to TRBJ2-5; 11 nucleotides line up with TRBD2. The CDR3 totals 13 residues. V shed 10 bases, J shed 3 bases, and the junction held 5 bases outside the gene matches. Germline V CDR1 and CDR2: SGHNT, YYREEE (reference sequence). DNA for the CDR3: TGTGCCTTCGGACTAGCGGGTGAAGAGACCCAGTACTTC. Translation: CAFGLAGEETQYF. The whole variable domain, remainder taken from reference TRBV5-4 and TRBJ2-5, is ETGVTQSPTHLIKTRGQQVTLRCSSQSGHNTVSWYQQALGQGPQFIFQYYREEENGRGNFPPRFSGLQFPNYSSELNVNALELDDSALYLCAFGLAGEETQYFGPGTRLLVL.